The 17 T cell receptor beta chains reported below all come from one sample, sequenced in a study of T cell repertoires in cytomegalovirus infection. TCRdb ran MiXCR on the reads and lists one entry per CDR3 protein. The sample records roughly 320,000 distinct CDR3 sequences, about 9.1% being singletons. Sequencing was carried out using PBMCs. The receptor set was obtained from a human donor in good health (CMV status not recorded). Some clones in this sample may be carry-over from other donors' samples.

This clonotype was found many times. This chain connects TRBV7-2 to TRBJ1-4; 9 nucleotides agree with TRBD1. CDR3 size: 17 residues. Losses at the gene ends were 5 bases for V and 2 bases for J; bases not matched to a gene: 9. Germline V gives CDR1 SGHTA, CDR2 FQGNSA. The CDR3 DNA is TGTGCCAGCAGCCACCGGGACAGGGAACGGACTAATGAAAAACTGTTTTTT. The encoded protein is CASSHRDRERTNEKLFF.

As regards this clonotype: A single base separates this from a much larger clone, so it may be a read error. The chain has TRBV28 and TRBJ1-2; 7 positions match TRBD1. Germline CDR1 reads MDHEN; CDR2 reads SYDVKM. The CDR3 runs to 15 residues. CDR3 coding DNA: TGTGCCAGCAGACTTATAGTACAGGGGATCTATGGCTTCACCTTC. This translates into CASRLIVQGIYGFTF.

CDR3 in amino acids: CASSGTGLSDTQYF. In DNA form, the CDR3 reads TGTGCCAGTAGCGGGACAGGGTTATCAGATACGCAGTATTTT. This chain uses TRBV19 with TRBJ2-3; 9 bases agree with TRBD1. The CDR3 has 14 amino acids. Germline lookup yields CDR1 LNHDA and CDR2 SQIVND (reference sequence). Trimming took 6 bases from V and 4 from J; bases not matched to a gene: 5.

This rearrangement joins TRBV2 to TRBJ1-2; 7 nucleotides align to TRBD1. CDR1 is SNHLY and CDR2 is FYNNEI in the germline V gene. J gave up 8 bases and V 7 bases, and 10 bases lay outside the gene matches. The CDR3 is 13 amino acids. The CDR3 here is CASKRGQGRGYTF. Here the CDR3 DNA reads TGTGCCAGCAAGAGGGGGCAGGGAAGAGGCTACACCTTC. The full variable domain, in which reference TRBV2 and TRBJ1-2 provide the parts outside the CDR3, is EPEVTQTPSHQVTQMGQEVILRCVPISNHLYFYWYRQILGQKVEFLVSFYNNEISEKSEIFDDQFSVERPDGSNFTLKIRSTKLEDSAMYFCASKRGQGRGYTFGSGTRLTVV.

This clonotype was counted at least ten times. J is TRBJ1-5 and V is TRBV10-2; D is undetermined. CDR3 size: 12 residues. The V end lost 6 bases, the J end lost 2 bases, and 5 bases lay between the germline ends. Germline CDR1 WSHSY, CDR2 SAAADI. The CDR3 region is CASSTGNQPQHF. CDR3 nucleotide sequence: TGCGCCAGCAGCACGGGCAATCAGCCCCAGCATTTT.

The table lists this clonotype with many counts. This chain connects TRBV28 to TRBJ2-1, with 10 positions matching TRBD2. The ends lost 3 bases at V and 2 bases at J; junction bases unmatched: 10. Looked up from germline, CDR1 is MDHEN and CDR2 is SYDVKM. The CDR3 length is 18 residues. The CDR3 sequence is CASSLALAGESAYNEQFF. The CDR3, as DNA: TGTGCCAGCAGTTTGGCGCTAGCGGGGGAGTCAGCCTACAATGAGCAGTTCTTC. The full variable domain, in which reference TRBV28 and TRBJ2-1 provide the parts outside the CDR3, is DVKVTQSSRYLVKRTGEKVFLECVQDMDHENMFWYRQDPGLGLRLIYFSYDVKMKEKGDIPEGYSVSREKKERFSLILESASTNQTSMYLCASSLALAGESAYNEQFFGPGTRLTVL.

The chain couples TRBV2 to TRBJ1-1, with D perhaps matching TRBD1 (6 bases). The V gene's germline CDR1 is SNHLY and CDR2 FYNNEI. V shed 7 bases and J shed 1 base, with 13 bases lying between them. The length of the CDR3 is 14 residues. CDR3 nucleotide sequence: TGTGCCAGCACCGCAGGGGCGGCGAACACTGAAGCTTTCTTT. Translating it yields CASTAGAANTEAFF.

This clonotype has ten or more counts. The chain is built from TRBV7-2 and TRBJ2-3; weak D call: TRBD1 (6 bases). Trimming pared 3 bases from V and 6 bases from J, leaving 13 bases between. Germline V lookup: CDR1 SGHTA, CDR2 FQGNSA. The CDR3 sequence is 14 residues long. CDR3 coding DNA: TGTGCCAGCAGCTTTGCCGGGGACACGGATACGCAGTATTTT. Amino acids: CASSFAGDTDTQYF.

This clonotype has only a few counts. The V gene is TRBV28, the J gene TRBJ1-4; no reliable D call. V lost 6 bases and J lost 12, with 14 bases in between. CDR1 and CDR2 (germline): MDHEN, SYDVKM. This CDR3 comprises 12 residues. CDR3 DNA: TGTGCCAGCAGACCCCGGACGAGCGAACTGTTTTTT. As protein: CASRPRTSELFF.

The sample holds many counts of this clonotype. This chain joins TRBV7-9 and TRBJ2-2; D remains unclear. From germline, CDR1 is SEHNR and CDR2 FQNEAQ (reference sequence). The CDR3 sequence is 15 residues long. V shed 10 bases and J shed 3 bases, with 18 bases lying between them. The CDR3 nucleotides are TGTGCCACTCAAGGACCCTGGATGGACACCGGGGAGCTGTTTTTT. Its protein is CATQGPWMDTGELFF.

There are many counts of this clonotype. This chain joins TRBV28 and TRBJ1-6; D ambiguous. Germline-derived CDR1 and CDR2 are MDHEN and SYDVKM. Deletions cut 2 bases from V and 18 bases from J, with 17 bases between. The CDR3 extends over 13 amino acids. This CDR3 reads CASSLRLRVRPHF. The CDR3, as DNA: TGTGCCAGCAGTTTACGGTTAAGGGTTCGACCCCACTTT. The full variable domain, with the rest looked up from reference TRBV28 and TRBJ1-6, is DVKVTQSSRYLVKRTGEKVFLECVQDMDHENMFWYRQDPGLGLRLIYFSYDVKMKEKGDIPEGYSVSREKKERFSLILESASTNQTSMYLCASSLRLRVRPHFGNGTRLTVT.

This clonotype has at least ten counts. V and J are TRBV7-6 and TRBJ2-5; D remains ambiguous. The length of the CDR3 is 15 residues. The germline V gene has CDR1 SGHVS and CDR2 FNYEAQ. The ends were cut back, 1 base at V and 2 bases at J, with 11 bases in the middle. CDR3 amino acids: CASSLDAQNQETQYF. The DNA for the CDR3 is TGTGCCAGCAGCTTAGATGCCCAGAATCAAGAGACCCAGTACTTC.

This clonotype was recorded at least ten times. DNA of the CDR3: TGTGCCACCAGCATACCCTTAGGGGTTGGAACCGGGGAGCTGTTTTTT. Translation: CATSIPLGVGTGELFF. The V gene is TRBV15, the J gene TRBJ2-2, with TRBD1 as a possible D gene (5 bases). Germline V gene data show CDR1 as LNHNV and CDR2 as YYDKDF (reference sequence). The CDR3 is 16 residues long. Trimming shortened V by 4 bases and J by 5 bases, and 17 bases separated the two germline ends.

This clonotype appeared many times. The V call is TRBV29-1, the J call TRBJ1-1; D is perhaps TRBD1 (6 bases). Trimming left V 0 bases short and J 6 bases short, with 20 bases between. The CDR3 runs to 16 residues. Germline assignment: CDR1 SQVTM and CDR2 ANQGSEA. The CDR3 sequence is CSVEDRWVEGGAEAFF. CDR3 DNA sequence: TGCAGCGTTGAAGATCGGTGGGTAGAGGGGGGTGCTGAAGCTTTCTTT.

In this sample, this clonotype turned up a few times. This chain uses TRBV11-2 with TRBJ2-7; unclear D gene. There are 13 residues in the CDR3. Per germline, CDR1 SGHAT and CDR2 FQNNGV. V lost 3 bases and J lost 4, with 10 bases in between. The CDR3 bases are TGTGCCAGCAGCTTCTGGCGCGTTTACGAGCAGTACTTC. It specifies CASSFWRVYEQYF.

V is TRBV29-1 and J is TRBJ2-3; D is unresolved. The V end was cut by 4 bases, the J end by 6 bases, with 5 bases between. Germline V gene lookup returns CDR1 SQVTM and CDR2 ANQGSEA. The CDR3 extends over 10 amino acids. CDR3 coding DNA: TGCAGCGTTGTTCGGGATACGCAGTATTTT. It specifies CSVVRDTQYF.

This clonotype has at least ten counts. The chain combines TRBV6-5 with TRBJ2-1, with a possible D match to TRBD2 (5 bases). The CDR3 totals 16 residues. V lost 0 bases and J 3 bases, leaving 12 bases between the germline ends. CDR1 is MNHEY and CDR2 is SVGAGI in the germline V gene. CDR3 residues: CASSYSTGLLYNEQFF. Here the CDR3 DNA reads TGTGCCAGCAGTTACTCAACCGGACTCCTCTACAATGAGCAGTTCTTC.